These 27 T cell receptor beta chains share one sample of origin, sequenced in a study of spatial heterogeneity in lung cancer. Regarding the study as a whole: Higher tumor mutation counts went along with higher counts of expanded intratumoral alpha and beta TCRs.

Their antigens remain unidentified. TCRdb called the 5' RACE reads again in MiXCR, with one record for every CDR3 protein. Of fewer than 20,000 distinct CDR3 sequences in the sample, about 7.5% were seen once. Time point here: sample taken at primary tumor resection. The specimen comprised lung tumor tissue, sampled at surgery. These receptor sequences come from a male donor with early-stage non-small cell lung cancer.

The V and J genes are TRBV5-6 and TRBJ2-3, with 9 bases identical to TRBD2. The CDR3 extends over 19 amino acids. V lost 4 bases to trimming and J lost 2 bases; unmatched junction nucleotides: 17. The V gene's germline CDR1 is SGHDT and CDR2 YYEEEE. CDR3 in amino acids: CASSTAMLGRGGDTDTQYF. CDR3 nucleotide sequence: TGTGCCAGCAGCACCGCCATGTTAGGGCGGGGGGGCGACACAGATACGCAGTATTTT.

V and J are TRBV24-1 and TRBJ2-3; D is perhaps TRBD1 (7 bases). Per the germline V gene, CDR1 is KGHDR and CDR2 is SFDVKD. The CDR3 has 16 residues. V was shortened by 2 bases and J by 4 bases, with 15 bases between the two germline ends. CDR3 in DNA: TGTGCCACCAGTGATTGGGGGGACAGAGGTTCAGATACGCAGTATTTT. Amino acid sequence: CATSDWGDRGSDTQYF.

At least ten counts were recorded for this clonotype. The chain is built from TRBV5-6 and TRBJ2-4; 10 bases line up with TRBD1. Unmatched junction bases numbered 4, after V lost 4 bases and J lost 6 bases. There are 14 residues in the CDR3. CDR1 is SGHDT, CDR2 YYEEEE, per germline. In DNA form, the CDR3 reads TGTGCCAGCAGCAAGGGACAGGGGTTAAACATTCAGTACTTC. It translates to CASSKGQGLNIQYF.

Judged by abundance, this clonotype is medium-sized. The chain has TRBV29-1 and TRBJ1-3, with D possibly being TRBD1 (5 bases). Trimming removed 0 bases at V and 2 bases at J, with 8 bases between. The CDR3 is made up of 14 amino acids. Germline V gives CDR1 SQVTM, CDR2 ANQGSEA. CDR3 in amino acids: CSVEDWTTGNTIYF. The CDR3 nucleotides read TGCAGCGTTGAAGACTGGACAACTGGAAACACCATATATTTT.

Ten or more counts support this clonotype. The chain carries TRBV6-2 or TRBV6-3 and TRBJ2-7; D possibly corresponds to TRBD2 (6 bases). Germline-derived CDR1 and CDR2 are MNHEY and SVGEGT. CDR3 length equals 12 residues. V gave up 7 bases and J gave up 1 base, with 8 bases separating them. This CDR3 reads CASTRGSYEQYF. The DNA of the CDR3 is TGTGCCAGCACGCGGGGTTCCTACGAGCAGTACTTC.

This clonotype was seen ten or more times. The chain has TRBV7-2 and TRBJ2-7, with TRBD1 identical over 9 bases. V shed 4 bases, J shed 4 bases, and the junction held 5 bases outside the gene matches. Germline assignment: CDR1 SGHTA and CDR2 FQGNSA. This CDR3 contains 14 residues. The CDR3 sequence is CASSYRDRAYEQYF. CDR3 nucleotides: TGTGCCAGCAGCTACCGGGACAGGGCTTACGAGCAGTACTTC.

The chain uses TRBV6-5 and TRBJ2-5, with D unresolved. The CDR3 has 12 residues. Trimming stripped 5 bases from V and 0 bases from J, with 4 bases between. CDR1 is MNHEY, CDR2 SVGAGI, per germline. Here the CDR3 DNA reads TGTGCCAGCAGTACAGACCAAGAGACCCAGTACTTC. Translating it yields CASSTDQETQYF.

This clonotype has at least ten counts. This sequence joins TRBV5-1 and TRBJ2-7, with D possibly TRBD2 on 5 matching bases. V lost 0 bases and J lost 0, with 7 bases in between. The CDR3 totals 14 residues. Germline V gives CDR1 SGHRS, CDR2 YFSETQ. The CDR3 is CASSLGTLSYEQYF. The DNA of the CDR3 is TGCGCCAGCAGCTTGGGGACTCTCTCCTACGAGCAGTACTTC. Supplemented by reference TRBV5-1 and TRBJ2-7, the full variable domain reads KAGVTQTPRYLIKTRGQQVTLSCSPISGHRSVSWYQQTPGQGLQFLFEYFSETQRNKGNFPGRFSGRQFSNSRSEMNVSTLELGDSALYLCASSLGTLSYEQYFGPGTRLTVT.

This clonotype was seen repeatedly, ten times or more. This chain uses TRBV6-2 or TRBV6-3 with TRBJ1-1; 9 bases agree with TRBD1. The CDR3 is 14 amino acids. V shed 5 bases, J shed 6 bases, and the junction held 7 bases outside the gene matches. Germline CDR1 and CDR2: MNHEY and SVGEGT. The DNA for the CDR3 is TGTGCCAGCAGTAAGGGACAGGGAGTCGCTGAAGCTTTCTTT. Amino acid sequence: CASSKGQGVAEAFF.

This clonotype is classed as medium-sized. This chain links TRBV7-2 with TRBJ1-1; D not resolved. Trimming left V 5 bases short and J 3 bases short, with 13 bases between. Per germline, CDR1 SGHTA and CDR2 FQGNSA. This CDR3 spans 14 amino acids. CDR3 residues: CASSPIWLDTEAFF. In DNA, the CDR3 is TGTGCCAGCAGCCCGATTTGGTTGGACACTGAAGCTTTCTTT. Variable domain in full (rest from reference TRBV7-2 and TRBJ1-1): GAGVSQSPSNKVTEKGKDVELRCDPISGHTALYWYRQSLGQGLEFLIYFQGNSAPDKSGLPSDRFSAERTGGSVSTLTIQRTQQEDSAVYLCASSPIWLDTEAFFGQGTRLTVV.

This clonotype showed up many times. The gene calls are TRBV28 and TRBJ1-4; no clear D gene. The CDR3 has 14 amino acids. V was shortened by 3 bases and J by 6 bases, with 11 bases between the two germline ends. CDR1 and CDR2 (germline): MDHEN, SYDVKM. The CDR3 loop is CASSLEQNDEKLFF. Here the CDR3 DNA reads TGTGCCAGCAGTTTGGAACAGAACGATGAAAAACTGTTTTTT.

This chain uses TRBV20-1 with TRBJ1-2; D is unclear. CDR1 is DFQATT and CDR2 is SNEGSKA in the germline V gene (reference sequence). The CDR3 is 12 residues long. The V end was cut by 0 bases, the J end by 4 bases, with 6 bases between. In DNA, the CDR3 is TGCAGTGCTAGAGATGTCAGCTATGGCTACACCTTC. It translates to CSARDVSYGYTF.

The chain recombines TRBV19 with TRBJ2-2; D is possibly TRBD2 (5 bases). Trimming shortened V by 1 base and J by 8 bases, and 11 bases separated the two germline ends. The CDR3 has 14 residues. Germline V gene data show CDR1 as LNHDA and CDR2 as SQIVND (reference sequence). The CDR3 loop reads CASSIAEGMGELFF. In DNA form, the CDR3 reads TGTGCCAGTAGTATAGCCGAGGGAATGGGGGAGCTGTTTTTT.

There are a few counts of this clonotype. This chain joins TRBV20-1 and TRBJ2-5; TRBD1 is a possible D gene (6 bases). Germline CDR1 and CDR2: DFQATT and SNEGSKA (reference sequence). With 0 bases removed from V and 5 bases from J, the gap between germline ends came to 16 bases. This CDR3 has 15 amino acids. The DNA for the CDR3 is TGCAGTGCTAGAGATGGAGGACAGTTCGTGGAGACCCAGTACTTC. Translating it yields CSARDGGQFVETQYF.

This clonotype was found a few times. The J gene is TRBJ2-2, the V gene TRBV10-3; D unresolved. The CDR3 spans 14 residues. Trimming removed 0 bases from V and 8 bases from J, with 10 bases in between. Per the germline V gene, CDR1 is ENHRY and CDR2 is SYGVKD. CDR3 in amino acids: CAISESLDLGELFF. The CDR3 region has the DNA TGTGCCATCAGTGAGTCGCTAGACCTGGGGGAGCTGTTTTTT.

This clonotype was seen at least ten times. The chain has TRBV12-5 and TRBJ2-5; D unresolved. Looked up from germline, CDR1 is LGHNT and CDR2 is FRNRAP. The V gene lost 5 bases and the J gene lost 2 bases, with 12 bases spanning the gap. This CDR3 is 14 amino acids long. The DNA for the CDR3 is TGTGCTAGTGGTCAGGACCTTGAACAAGAGACCCAGTACTTC. It translates to CASGQDLEQETQYF.

This clonotype was seen many times. The gene calls are TRBV12-3 or TRBV12-4 and TRBJ1-2, with D possibly TRBD1 on 5 matching bases. Trimming left V 6 bases short and J 4 bases short, with 18 bases between. The CDR3 length is 15 residues. CDR3 protein: CASRAGTGESYGYTF. For the CDR3, the DNA is TGTGCCAGCAGAGCCGGGACGGGGGAGTCCTATGGCTACACCTTC.

This clonotype was counted only a few times. The chain has TRBV5-1 and TRBJ2-1; TRBD2 might be the D (5 bases). The CDR3 covers 14 residues. Germline loops: CDR1 SGHRS, CDR2 YFSETQ. V was pared by 3 bases and J by 2 bases, with 9 bases between. DNA of the CDR3: TGCGCCAGCAGCTCGGACTGGGCCTACAATGAGCAGTTCTTC. It specifies CASSSDWAYNEQFF.

This chain links TRBV2 with TRBJ2-7; D tentatively fits TRBD1 or TRBD2 (6 bases each). CDR3 length equals 14 residues. Trimming shortened V by 7 bases and J by 0 bases, and 13 bases separated the two germline ends. The germline CDR1 and CDR2 sequences are SNHLY and FYNNEI. The CDR3 loop reads CASIGTGASYEQYF. The CDR3 DNA follows: TGTGCCAGCATTGGAACGGGGGCCTCCTACGAGCAGTACTTC.

The rearrangement uses TRBV2 and TRBJ2-1; D gene ambiguous. Trimming took off 4 bases at V and 5 bases at J, with 12 bases between the two ends. This CDR3 region has 14 residues. Germline values: CDR1 SNHLY, CDR2 FYNNEI. The CDR3 nucleotides are TGTGCCAGCAGTGTGCGCCGTGAGAACAATGAGCAGTTCTTC. Translation gives CASSVRRENNEQFF.

As for this clonotype: A single base separates this from a much larger clone, so it may be a read error. Here the CDR3 DNA reads TGCAGTGCTAGAGGACGGACAGTGAATTACGAGCAGTACTTC. Protein: CSARGRTVNYEQYF. The V call is TRBV20-1, the J call TRBJ2-7, with D tentatively TRBD1 (6 bases). Trimming took off 1 base at V and 4 bases at J, with 14 bases between the two ends. Germline lookup yields CDR1 DFQATT and CDR2 SNEGSKA (reference sequence). CDR3 length equals 14 residues.

Many counts were recorded for this clonotype. This chain joins TRBV5-1 and TRBJ1-2; 8 nucleotides agree with TRBD1. Trimming removed 4 bases from V and 7 bases from J; junction bases left unmatched: 9. The germline V gene has CDR1 SGHRS and CDR2 YFSETQ. This CDR3 is built from 14 residues. This CDR3 is CASSPGQGFGGYTF. CDR3 sequence (DNA): TGCGCCAGCAGCCCCGGACAGGGATTCGGTGGCTACACCTTC.

This clonotype has a handful of counts. The V call is TRBV10-1, the J call TRBJ2-5, with TRBD1 matching 11 bases. With V trimmed by 3 bases and J by 4 bases, 7 bases remained unmatched. Looked up from germline, CDR1 is WNHNN and CDR2 is SYGVQD (reference sequence). The CDR3 runs 16 residues. CDR3 in DNA: TGCGCCAGCAGTGACTCTATGGACAGGGGGCGAGAGACCCAGTACTTC. Translated: CASSDSMDRGRETQYF.

The sample holds a few counts of this clonotype. The chain combines TRBV11-3 with TRBJ2-1; the D call may be TRBD1 or TRBD2 (5 bases each). The germline CDR1 and CDR2 sequences are SGHNT and YENEEA. The ends were cut back, 3 bases at V and 4 bases at J, with 13 bases in the middle. The CDR3 sequence is 15 residues long. The CDR3: CASSFGPGLYNEQFF. CDR3 nucleotides: TGTGCCAGCAGCTTTGGGCCGGGGCTATACAATGAGCAGTTCTTC.

The chain combines TRBV4-1 with TRBJ1-5, with 11 bases lining up with TRBD1. J lost 7 bases, V lost 4 bases, and 9 bases had no gene match. Germline CDR1 and CDR2: MGHRA and YSYEKL. The CDR3 length is 16 residues. The CDR3 DNA is TGCGCCAGCAGCCGCCTCGGACAGGGGGCTGGGCAGCCCCAGCATTTT. This codes for CASSRLGQGAGQPQHF.

Ten or more counts support this clonotype. The chain recombines TRBV7-2 with TRBJ1-1, with D perhaps matching TRBD1 (6 bases). Germline V CDR1 and CDR2: SGHTA, FQGNSA. The V end lost 10 bases, the J end lost 5 bases, and 8 bases lay between the germline ends. The CDR3 length is 10 residues. CDR3 bases: TGTGCCACAGGGGAGACTGAAGCTTTCTTT. It specifies CATGETEAFF.

V usage is TRBV5-6 and J usage is TRBJ2-7; maybe TRBD1 (6 bases). The CDR3 extends over 14 amino acids. Germline CDR1 and CDR2: SGHDT and YYEEEE. Trimming cost V 2 bases and J 2 bases, with 11 bases left between them. This CDR3 is CASSFLQGTYEQYF. For the CDR3, the DNA is TGTGCCAGCAGCTTTTTGCAGGGGACCTACGAGCAGTACTTC. The variable domain in full, with the rest retrieved from reference TRBV5-6 and TRBJ2-7, is DAGVTQSPTHLIKTRGQQVTLRCSPKSGHDTVSWYQQALGQGPQFIFQYYEEEERQRGNFPDRFSGHQFPNYSSELNVNALLLGDSALYLCASSFLQGTYEQYFGPGTRLTVT.